This T cell receptor beta chain originates from a study of blood T cell repertoires in COVID-19. At the level of the study: In each case, the material was cDNA or gDNA derived from T cells, B-cell-depleted T cells, or PBMCs.

As handled by the study authors: Reference gene primer amplification in the assay estimated nucleated cell counts. Data came from immunoSEQ multiplex PCR; TCRdb stores just in-frame clones and leaves some out. V, J and clone size are those of that table, while D and trimming were read from the DNA. Of about 150,000 clones listed, around 85% are singletons. Germline assignment: CDR1 SGHRS and CDR2 YFSETQ. The V segment lost 4 bases and the J segment 8 bases; nucleotides outside the gene matches: 5. The CDR3 totals 12 residues. Source material: peripheral blood. The rearrangement joins TRBV5-1 to TRBJ1-2; 7 bases are shared with TRBD1. This clonotype was sampled from a man at least 80 years old with COVID-19, enrolled during active disease. The CDR3 is CASSKTGYGYTF. DNA for the CDR3: TGCGCCAGCAGCAAGACAGGGTACGGCTACACCTTC.